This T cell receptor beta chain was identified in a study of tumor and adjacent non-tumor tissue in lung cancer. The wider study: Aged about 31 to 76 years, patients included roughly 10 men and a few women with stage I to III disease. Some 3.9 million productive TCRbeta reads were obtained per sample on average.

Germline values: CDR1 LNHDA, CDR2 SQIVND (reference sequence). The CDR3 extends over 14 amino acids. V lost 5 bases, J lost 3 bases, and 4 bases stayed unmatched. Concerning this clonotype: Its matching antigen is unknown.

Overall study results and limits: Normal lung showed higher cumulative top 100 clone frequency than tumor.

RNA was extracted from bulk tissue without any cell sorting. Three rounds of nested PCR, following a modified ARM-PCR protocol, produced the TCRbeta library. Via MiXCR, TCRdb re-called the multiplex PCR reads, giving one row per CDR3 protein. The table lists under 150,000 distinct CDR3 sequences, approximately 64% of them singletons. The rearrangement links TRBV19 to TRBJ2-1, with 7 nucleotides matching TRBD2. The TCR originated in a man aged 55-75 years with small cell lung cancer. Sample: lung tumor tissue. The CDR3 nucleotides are TGTGCCAGTAGTTTCAGGACTAGCTACAATGAGCAGTTCTTC. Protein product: CASSFRTSYNEQFF.